Below are 9 T cell receptor beta chains sequenced from a single sample in a study of cytomegalovirus exposure and HLA in healthy donors. Primers: 60 Vbeta forward and 13 Jbeta reverse. Clones were sequenced by immunoSEQ multiplex PCR, and TCRdb holds only the in-frame ones, with some missing. The table has about 160,000 clones, around 83% seen once; the top ten hold about 2%. Sequenced material: PBMCs. Receptors originate from a man younger than 35 in good health and CMV-seropositive.

The chain links TRBV23-1 to TRBJ2-3; 8 nucleotides align to TRBD2. TRBV23-1 is given ORF status, its function remaining uncertain. V lost 4 bases to trimming and J lost 3 bases; unmatched junction nucleotides: 9. The CDR3 consists of 16 residues. The CDR3 is CASSPQLAEGTDTQYF. The DNA for the CDR3 is TGCGCCAGCAGTCCGCAACTAGCGGAGGGGACAGATACGCAGTATTTT.

The rearrangement uses TRBV9 and TRBJ2-2; TRBD2 aligns across 11 bases. The CDR3 runs 16 residues. CDR1 is SGDLS, CDR2 YYNGEE, per germline. The junction had 7 bases not matched to a gene; V was cut back by 3 bases and J by 6 bases. As DNA, the CDR3 is TGTGCCAGCAGCGCCTTAGCGGGGGGGCCATCCGGGGAGCTGTTTTTT. Protein sequence: CASSALAGGPSGELFF.

V and J are TRBV27 and TRBJ2-2; tentatively, D is TRBD1 (5 bases). Trimming took 3 bases from V and 3 from J, leaving 17 bases between them. CDR1 is MNHEY and CDR2 is SMNVEV in the germline V gene (reference sequence). CDR3 length: 17 amino acids. The CDR3 sequence: CASSFINGQGYTGELFF. DNA of the CDR3: TGTGCCAGCAGTTTTATCAACGGGCAGGGATACACCGGGGAGCTGTTTTTT.

This clone was counted a few times. In DNA, the CDR3 is TGCAGCGTTGAAGATCGGACAGCTGAAGCTTTCTTT. Protein product: CSVEDRTAEAFF. V gene TRBV29-1 combines with J gene TRBJ1-1, with a possible D match to TRBD1 (6 bases). Trimming shortened V by 0 bases and J by 6 bases, and 8 bases separated the two germline ends. Germline CDR1 reads SQVTM; CDR2 reads ANQGSEA. The CDR3 extends over 12 amino acids.

The chain is built from TRBV13 and TRBJ2-3, with 9 bases matching TRBD1. CDR3 length: 15 amino acids. Per germline, CDR1 PRHDT and CDR2 FYEKMQ (reference sequence). The ends lost 4 bases at V and 6 bases at J; junction bases unmatched: 8. CDR3 sequence: CASSWRGQGKDTQYF. In DNA form, the CDR3 reads TGTGCCAGCAGCTGGAGAGGACAGGGGAAGGATACGCAGTATTTT.

The chain links TRBV7-3 to TRBJ1-1, with TRBD1 matching over 9 bases. This CDR3 contains 16 residues. The J segment lost 2 bases and the V segment lost 4 bases, leaving 8 bases of the junction unmatched. Germline CDR1 SGHTA, CDR2 FQGTGA. The CDR3 coding sequence is TGTGCCAGCAGCTCGGCCGGGACAGGGTACAACACTGAAGCTTTCTTT. It yields the protein CASSSAGTGYNTEAFF.

The J gene is TRBJ1-2, the V gene TRBV19; 9 bases map to TRBD1. In germline, CDR1 is LNHDA, CDR2 SQIVND (reference sequence). The CDR3 has 15 amino acids. V dropped 4 bases and J dropped 3; count of bases not matched to a gene: 6. The CDR3 sequence: CASSRVQGADYGYTF. For the CDR3, the DNA is TGTGCCAGTAGTAGGGTACAGGGGGCTGACTATGGCTACACCTTC.

The gene calls are TRBV29-1 and TRBJ1-6; D is uncertain. The CDR3 extends over 13 amino acids. CDR1 SQVTM and CDR2 ANQGSEA come from the germline V gene. With 6 bases removed from V and 10 bases from J, the gap between germline ends came to 16 bases. The CDR3, as DNA: TGCAGCGTCGCCGAAGCCTCCGGGTCACCCCTCCACTTT. This gives the protein CSVAEASGSPLHF. The full variable domain, with the rest looked up from reference TRBV29-1 and TRBJ1-6, is SAVISQKPSRDICQRGTSLTIQCQVDSQVTMMFWYRQQPGQSLTLIATANQGSEATYESGFVIDKFPISRPNLTFSTLTVSNMSPEDSSIYLCSVAEASGSPLHFGNGTRLTVT.

In its sample, this clone was seen once. This chain connects TRBV10-3 to TRBJ1-1; D not resolved. Trimming stripped 3 bases from V and 3 bases from J, with 11 bases between. The CDR3 has 14 amino acids. Germline-derived CDR1 and CDR2 are ENHRY and SYGVKD. The CDR3 nucleotides are TGTGCCATCAGTGAAGGTTTAGCCGACACTGAAGCTTTCTTT. Translating gives CAISEGLADTEAFF.